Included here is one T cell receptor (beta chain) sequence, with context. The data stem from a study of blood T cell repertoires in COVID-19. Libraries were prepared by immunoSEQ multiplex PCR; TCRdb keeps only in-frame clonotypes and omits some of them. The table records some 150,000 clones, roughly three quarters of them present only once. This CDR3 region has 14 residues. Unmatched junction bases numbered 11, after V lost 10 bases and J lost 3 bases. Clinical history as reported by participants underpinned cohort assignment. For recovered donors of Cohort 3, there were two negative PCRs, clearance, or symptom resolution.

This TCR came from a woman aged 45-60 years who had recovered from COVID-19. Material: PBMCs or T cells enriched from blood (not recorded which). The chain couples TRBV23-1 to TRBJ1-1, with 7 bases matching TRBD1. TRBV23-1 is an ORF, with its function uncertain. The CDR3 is CATPSQGSHTEAFF. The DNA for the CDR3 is TGCGCCACCCCCTCACAGGGGTCCCACACTGAAGCTTTCTTT.